By sample fraction, the clone carrying this T cell receptor (beta chain) is medium-sized. Its antigen remains unknown. Sorted T cells were CFSE-labeled and cultured 5 days with allogeneic regulatory or mature dendritic cells at 1:10. Naive CD45RA+ and memory CD45RO+ CD4+ or CD8+ T cells were FACS-sorted. Here immunoSEQ multiplex PCR was the method, and the copy in TCRdb shows in-frame clones only, minus some. In the table there are tens of thousands of clones, 80% to 90% of which are singletons. These data come from a study of regulatory dendritic cells for organ transplantation. Study-level background: Day 6 dendritic cell cultures were stimulated with LPS.

V shed 0 bases and J shed 0 bases, with 2 bases lying between them. The CDR3 is 13 residues long. Germline CDR1 reads MNHEY; CDR2 reads SVGAGI. This TCR derives from a human donor in good health. Sequencing used naive CD4+ T cells from blood cultured with regulatory dendritic cells. The subset is: CD45RA+ naive T cells. The chain couples TRBV6-5 to TRBJ1-2; D is uncertain. In nucleotides, the CDR3 is TGTGCCAGCAGTTACTCCCCTAACTATGGCTACACCTTC. Its translation is CASSYSPNYGYTF.